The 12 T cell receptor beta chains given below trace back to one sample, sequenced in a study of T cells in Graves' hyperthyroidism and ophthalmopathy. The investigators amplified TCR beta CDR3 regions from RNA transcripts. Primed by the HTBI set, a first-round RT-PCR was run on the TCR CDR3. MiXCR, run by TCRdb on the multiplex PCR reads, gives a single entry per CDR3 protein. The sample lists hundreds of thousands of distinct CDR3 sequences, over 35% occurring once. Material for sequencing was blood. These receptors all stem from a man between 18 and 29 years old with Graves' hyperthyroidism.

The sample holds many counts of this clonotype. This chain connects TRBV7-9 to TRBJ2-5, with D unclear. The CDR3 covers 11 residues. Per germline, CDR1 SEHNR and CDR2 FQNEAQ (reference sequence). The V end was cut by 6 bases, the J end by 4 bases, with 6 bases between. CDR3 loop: CASRTTETQYF. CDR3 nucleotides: TGTGCCAGCAGGACGACAGAGACCCAGTACTTC.

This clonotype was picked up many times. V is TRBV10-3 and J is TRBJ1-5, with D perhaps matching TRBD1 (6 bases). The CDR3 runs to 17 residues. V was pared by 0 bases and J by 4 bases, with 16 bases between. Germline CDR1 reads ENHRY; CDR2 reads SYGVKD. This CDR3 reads CAISESRGGGVNQPQHF. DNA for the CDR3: TGTGCCATCAGTGAGTCGAGGGGAGGGGGGGTAAATCAGCCCCAGCATTTT.

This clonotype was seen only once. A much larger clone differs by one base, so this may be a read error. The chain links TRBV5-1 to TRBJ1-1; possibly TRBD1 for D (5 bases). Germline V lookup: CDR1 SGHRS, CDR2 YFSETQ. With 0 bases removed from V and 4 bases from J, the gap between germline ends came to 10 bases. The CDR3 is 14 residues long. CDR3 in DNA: TGCGCCAGCAGCTTGGGGGGCGTAGCCACTGAAGCTTTCTTT. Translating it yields CASSLGGVATEAFF.

In nucleotides, the CDR3 is TGTGCCAGCAGAGTGATCGCTAATGAAAAACTGTTTTTT. This gives the protein CASRVIANEKLFF. This chain uses TRBV12-3 or TRBV12-4 with TRBJ1-4; unclear D gene. Trimming pared 6 bases from V and 3 bases from J, leaving 8 bases between. CDR3 length: 13 residues.

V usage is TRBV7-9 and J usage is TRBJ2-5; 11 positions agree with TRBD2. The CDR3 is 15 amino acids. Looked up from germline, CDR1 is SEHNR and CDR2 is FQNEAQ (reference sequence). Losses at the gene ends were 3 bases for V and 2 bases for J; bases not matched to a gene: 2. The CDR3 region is CASSLTSGIQETQYF. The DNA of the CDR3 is TGTGCCAGCAGCTTGACTAGCGGGATACAAGAGACCCAGTACTTC. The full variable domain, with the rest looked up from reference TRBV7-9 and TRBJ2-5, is DTGVSQNPRHKITKRGQNVTFRCDPISEHNRLYWYRQTLGQGPEFLTYFQNEAQLEKSRLLSDRFSAERPKGSFSTLEIQRTEQGDSAMYLCASSLTSGIQETQYFGPGTRLLVL.

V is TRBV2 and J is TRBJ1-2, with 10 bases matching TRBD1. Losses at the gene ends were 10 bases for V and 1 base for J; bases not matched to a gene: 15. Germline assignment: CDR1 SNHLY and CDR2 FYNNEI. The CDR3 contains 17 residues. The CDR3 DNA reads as TGTGCCACCGCCCAACCCCCCGGGACAGGGGATAACTATGGCTACACCTTC. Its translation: CATAQPPGTGDNYGYTF.

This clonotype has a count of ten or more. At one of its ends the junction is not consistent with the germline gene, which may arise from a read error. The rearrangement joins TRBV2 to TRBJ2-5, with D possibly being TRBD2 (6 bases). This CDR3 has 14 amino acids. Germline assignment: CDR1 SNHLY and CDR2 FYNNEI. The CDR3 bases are TGTGCCAGCACAGTAGCAGCGGGCCAAGAGACCCAATACTTC. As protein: CASTVAAGQETQYF. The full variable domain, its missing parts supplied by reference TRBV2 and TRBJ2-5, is EPEVTQTPSHQVTQMGQEVILRCVPISNHLYFYWYRQILGQKVEFLVSFYNNEISEKSEIFDDQFSVERPDGSNFTLKIRSTKLEDSAMYFCASTVAAGQETQYFGPGTRLLVL.

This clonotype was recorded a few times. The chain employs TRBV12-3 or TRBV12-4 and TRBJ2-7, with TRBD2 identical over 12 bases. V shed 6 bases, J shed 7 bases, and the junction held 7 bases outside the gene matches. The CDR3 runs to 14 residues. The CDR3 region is CASRASGRASEQYF. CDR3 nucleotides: TGTGCCAGCAGGGCTAGCGGGAGGGCGTCTGAGCAGTACTTC.

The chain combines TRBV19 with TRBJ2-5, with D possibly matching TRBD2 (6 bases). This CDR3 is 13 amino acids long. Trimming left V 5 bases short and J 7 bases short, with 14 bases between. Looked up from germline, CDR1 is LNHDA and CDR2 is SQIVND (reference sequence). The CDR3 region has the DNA TGTGCCAGTAGTCCCCCGGCAGCGGGGACCCAGTACTTC. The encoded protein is CASSPPAAGTQYF.

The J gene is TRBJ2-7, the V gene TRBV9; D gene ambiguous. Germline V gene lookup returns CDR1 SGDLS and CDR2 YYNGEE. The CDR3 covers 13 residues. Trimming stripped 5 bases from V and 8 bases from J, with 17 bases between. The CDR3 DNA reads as TGTGCCAGCAGTCCTGGACCGTTCCAAAAGCAGTACTTC. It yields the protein CASSPGPFQKQYF.

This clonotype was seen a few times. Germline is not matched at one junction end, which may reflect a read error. CDR3 DNA: TGCGCCAGCAGCCAAGCCGGGGTAAACAATCAGCCCCAGCATTTT. Residues: CASSQAGVNNQPQHF. The chain uses TRBV9 and TRBJ1-5, with unresolved D. Germline CDR1 and CDR2: SGDLS and YYNGEE. The CDR3 contains 15 residues.

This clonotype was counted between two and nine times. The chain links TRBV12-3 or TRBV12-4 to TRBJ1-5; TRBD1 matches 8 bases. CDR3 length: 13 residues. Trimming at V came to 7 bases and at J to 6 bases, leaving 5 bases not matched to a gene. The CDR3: CASNQGARQPQHF. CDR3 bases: TGTGCCAGCAACCAGGGGGCGCGTCAGCCCCAGCATTTT.